This TCR beta chain was identified in a study of beta chain features in type 1 diabetes. Germline V gives CDR1 SNHLY, CDR2 FYNNEI. The CDR3 extends over 13 amino acids. The V end was cut by 4 bases, the J end by 11 bases, with 17 bases between. As for this clone: Its antigen remains unknown.

Study conclusions and caveats: Possible PCR preference for shorter templates applied equally to patients and controls. All four CD4+ subsets from Type 1 diabetes patients carried moderately but significantly shorter TCRB CDR3s.

One heparinised blood draw, averaging about 120 mL, came from each donor. CD4+ naive, central memory, regulatory and stem cell-like memory cells were sorted via CD45RO/CCR7/CD25/CD127/CD95/CD27. Of the isolated RNA, all was reverse transcribed, and so the sequenced material was expressed TCRB transcripts. Only in-frame clones appear in the TCRdb table, and some are missing; sequencing was by immunoSEQ multiplex PCR. The sample has over 200,000 clones, about a tenth seen once; the top ten hold approximately 0.017%. The chain is built from TRBV2 and TRBJ1-1, with D perhaps TRBD1 (6 bases). The material sequenced was naive CD4+ T cells from blood. This clonotype was obtained from a man between 25 and 39 years old with type 1 diabetes. The CDR3 DNA sequence: TGTGCCAGCAGTGTTTCAGGGGCCCTCGGGGCTTTCTTT. It codes for CASSVSGALGAFF.